This note documents a single T cell receptor beta chain sequence. The target antigen is unknown. The CDR3 has 13 amino acids. With 1 base removed from V and 3 bases from J, the gap between germline ends came to 10 bases. The germline CDR1 and CDR2 sequences are DFQATT and SNEGSKA (reference sequence). This record belongs to a study of identical twins. A universal primer site came from template switching; cDNA carried unique molecular identifiers. One entry per CDR3 protein, called by TCRdb with MiXCR from the 5' RACE reads. The sample lists about 530,000 distinct CDR3 sequences; under 25% were seen once. Study-level points and caveats: Out-of-frame sharing of TCR alpha in monozygotic twins was underestimated by models. Within twin pairs, the out-of-frame alpha sequences they shared showed excess low generation probability.

This same sample was also part of a study on yellow fever vaccine responses in identical twins.

Sequencing used CD4+ T cells sorted from blood. The V and J genes are TRBV20-1 and TRBJ2-7; a possible D gene is TRBD2 (6 bases). The source of this sequence is a woman between 18 and 29 years old in good health. In DNA form, the CDR3 reads TGCAGTGCTAGAGCCGGGACTCACTACGAGCAGTACTTC. Its protein product is CSARAGTHYEQYF.